This T cell receptor (beta chain) derives from a study of post-analysis software for immune sequencing data. Study findings and constraints: Normalized Chao1 diversity in multiple sclerosis patients fell significantly below that of controls. Controls showed lower frequencies than patients for several TRBV segments, and TRBV5-6, TRBV5-1 and TRBV20-1 were among these. Strong co-clustering by F measure linked samples that shared a preparation batch.

Included in the TCR beta cDNA libraries were unique molecular identifiers. MiXCR, run by TCRdb on the PCR reads, gives a single entry per CDR3 protein. Of some 700,000 distinct CDR3 sequences listed, about 60% are singletons. The V gene lost 1 base and the J gene lost 0 bases, with 10 bases spanning the gap. The CDR3 contains 16 residues. The table lists this clonotype with a count of one. What it binds is not known. The receptor was isolated from a girl aged 2-10 years with multiple sclerosis. Sequencing was performed on blood. This chain connects TRBV12-3 or TRBV12-4 to TRBJ2-1; D unclear. The CDR3 DNA is TGTGCCAGCAGTTTAGTCCGACATCTCTCCTACAATGAGCAGTTCTTC. Residues: CASSLVRHLSYNEQFF.